This TCR beta chain was identified in a study of identical twins (dated by TCRdb to the mid-2010s). Context from the whole study: To test whether fetal clonotypes persist, this study deep-sequenced TCR alpha and beta repertoires from monozygotic twins, from unrelated adults of various ages, and from cord blood. To rule out contamination, replicate twin experiments were performed at different times with different library preparation protocols.

This clonotype has just a few counts. Its antigen has not been determined. Base qualities are missing; no much larger clone stands one base away. Library construction relied on 5' RACE. The instrument given in TCRdb is Illumina HiSeq 2000. A universal primer binding site was introduced by template switching, and a unique molecular identifier was present in the final cDNA, enabling accurate counting of TCR cDNA molecules. First-strand cDNA for TCR alpha and beta chains was synthesized from specific primers in the conserved constant-segment region. To control for contamination, every cDNA library was double barcoded, receiving both a SMART-Mk sample barcode and Illumina barcodes. TruSeq adapter sequences and Illumina sample barcodes were added in two successive PCR steps. TCR alpha and beta cDNA libraries were sequenced on the Illumina HiSeq platform with custom primers. As for the authors' bioinformatics: Unique molecular identifiers were extracted from raw reads with MiGEC, and CDR3 positions were determined with MiXCR. Recombination models were inferred per individual with the repgenHMM and IGoR tools using an EM algorithm. The tcR package in R was used for shared clonotype analysis, with sharing normalized by the product of cloneset sizes. To study raw recombination free of thymic and clonal selection effects, out-of-frame nonproductive sequences were analyzed. TCRdb took the public reads, trimmed them with fastp at Q25, ran MiXCR for clone calling and kept in-frame beta chains. Rows matching on CDR3 protein sequence are summarized as one entry with the most common DNA and genes. None of the V and J calls come from the authors' own analysis; TCRdb made them. Across this sample there are approximately 210,000 distinct CDR3 sequences, with less than 20% seen only once. Around 40% of the sample rests with the top ten.

CDR1 and CDR2 (MNHEY, SVGEGT) derive from the germline V gene. The V end loses 6 bases and the J end loses 9 bases, and a stretch of 14 bases separates them. Measured from the cysteine to the phenylalanine, the CDR3 is 13 residues long. The only DNA kept is the CDR3, 39 bases in frame from the first base. General conclusions and limits of the study: Because the same donors could not be followed over many years, the conclusions depended on cross-sectional statistical analysis. Excess twin sharing in beta out-of-frame sequences was weaker because fewer shared sequences lowered the signal-to-noise ratio. In monozygotic twins, out-of-frame TCR alpha sharing was systematically underestimated by recombination models, although the models agreed with sharing between unrelated individuals. Fewer insertions were carried by abundant cord blood beta clonotypes, a similar but weaker trend appeared in young adult naive repertoires, and no such trend appeared in memory repertoires. Zero-insertion analyses could be partly confounded by invariant T cells such as MAIT and iNKT, though diverse VJ usage argued against such confounding for most clonotypes. Out-of-frame TCR alpha sequences shared between twins showed an excess of low generation-probability sequences compared with coincidental sharing between unrelated individuals.

Only healthy Caucasian donors were included. The twin cohort consisted of three pairs of female monozygotic twins, all aged about 18 to 30 years. Positive isolation kits from Invitrogen were used to isolate CD4+ and CD8+ T cell populations. This sample also appeared in a second study, on T cells expressing NK-cell markers. The second publication reports: Three sorted T-cell subsets (CD3+CD56+NKG2C+, CD3+CD56+NKG2C- and CD3+CD56-NKG2C+) from several donors had their TCR beta-chain repertoires profiled. Among the eight sequenced donors, only one was HCMV-seronegative, while the other seven were HCMV-seropositive. To restrict sorting to alphabetaTCR-expressing T cells, an anti-gammadeltaTCR antibody was added in several experiments. In six donors, the dominant CD3+CD56+NKG2C+ clonotypes were found to rank among the top 10 CD8+ clonotypes and to make up 1.0-7.0% of CD8+ T cells. Those dominant clonotypes were again the most abundant among CD3+CD56-NKG2C+ cells in a handful of donors, at about 28.3-65%. Whether the expanded NKG2C-expressing T cell clones were specific for HCMV antigens was left unclear. The study sequenced eight donors, all healthy volunteers chosen at random: three men and five women. HCMV serostatus was determined by detecting HCMV-specific IgG in serum with a commercial ELISA kit. Reads were demultiplexed and grouped by UMI with MIGEC, and clonotypes were assembled and quantified with MiTCR. To remove erroneous sequences, TCR cDNA sequences were retained only when supported by two or more reads. The tcR package was used for downstream repertoire analysis, and clonotypes were matched between fractions using CDR3 nucleotide sequence together with V segment. VDJmatch was used to annotate antigen specificity against VDJdb, with one amino acid substitution in CDR3 permitted.

Sequenced material: CD8+ T cells sorted from blood. The sequence links TRBV6-2 or TRBV6-3 to TRBJ2-2; TRBD2 might be the D gene, on 5 matching bases. The source is a young woman in good health. The CDR3 loop reads CASRVASPRELFF. The nucleotide sequence reads TGTGCCAGCAGGGTAGCGAGCCCCCGGGAGCTGTTTTTT.